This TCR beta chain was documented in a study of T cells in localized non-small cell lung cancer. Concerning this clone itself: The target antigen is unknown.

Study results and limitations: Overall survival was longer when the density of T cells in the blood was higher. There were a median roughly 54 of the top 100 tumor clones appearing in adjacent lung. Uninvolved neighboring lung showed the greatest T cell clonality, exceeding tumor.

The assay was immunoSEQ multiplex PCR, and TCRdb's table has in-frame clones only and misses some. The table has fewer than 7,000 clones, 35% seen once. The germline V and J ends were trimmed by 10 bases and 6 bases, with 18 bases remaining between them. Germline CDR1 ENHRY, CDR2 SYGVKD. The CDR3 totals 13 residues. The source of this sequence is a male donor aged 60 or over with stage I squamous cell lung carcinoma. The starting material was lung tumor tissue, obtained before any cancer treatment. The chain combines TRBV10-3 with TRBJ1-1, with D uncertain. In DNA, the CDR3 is TGTGCCAGCGTCCGGGGAGTCGGGGCTGAAGCTTTCTTT. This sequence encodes CASVRGVGAEAFF.